This T cell receptor beta chain appears in the sequencing data of a study of T cell changes during pregnancy in multiple sclerosis. Produced via immunoSEQ multiplex PCR; TCRdb's table is partial and in-frame only. The sample has roughly 40,000 clones, around nine tenths seen once. Trimming pared 4 bases from V and 7 bases from J, leaving 14 bases between. The germline CDR1 and CDR2 sequences are LGHNA and YSLEER. This CDR3 is 15 amino acids long. This sample comprised CD4+ T cells from peripheral blood mononuclear cells, obtained after pregnancy. This TCR derives from a female donor with multiple sclerosis, enrolled in a pregnancy study. This sequence joins TRBV4-3 and TRBJ1-6; tentative D call: TRBD1 (6 bases). CDR3 DNA sequence: TGCGCCAGCAGCCCTAGTGGCAGGGGCAATTCACCCCTCCACTTT. Translated, it gives CASSPSGRGNSPLHF.